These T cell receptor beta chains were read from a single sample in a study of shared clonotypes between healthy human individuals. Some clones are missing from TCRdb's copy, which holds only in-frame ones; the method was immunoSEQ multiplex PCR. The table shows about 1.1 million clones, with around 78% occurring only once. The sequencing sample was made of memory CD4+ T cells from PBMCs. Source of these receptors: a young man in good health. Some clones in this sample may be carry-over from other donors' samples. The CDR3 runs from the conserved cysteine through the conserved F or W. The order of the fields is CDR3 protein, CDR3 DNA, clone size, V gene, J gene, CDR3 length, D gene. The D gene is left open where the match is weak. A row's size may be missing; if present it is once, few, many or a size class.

CASSLDRANYGYTF,TGTGCCAGCAGTTTGGACAGAGCTAACTATGGCTACACCTTC,-,TRBV28,TRBJ1-2,14,-
CASSIGRRTGANVLTF,TGTGCCAGTAGTATCGGACGGCGAACTGGGGCCAACGTCCTGACTTTC,-,TRBV19,TRBJ2-6,16,-
CASSPEGATYNEQFF,TGTGCCAGCAGCCCCGAAGGGGCTACTTACAATGAGCAGTTCTTC,-,TRBV5-5,TRBJ2-1,15,-
CASSSPGGLEQFF,TGTGCCAGCAGTTCCCCAGGGGGCCTTGAGCAGTTCTTC,-,TRBV6-6,TRBJ2-1,13,TRBD1
CASAPRTPHTEAFF,TGTGCCAGCGCCCCCAGGACACCACACACTGAAGCTTTCTTT,-,TRBV28,TRBJ1-1,14,-
CASSLDGDRRTYTF,TGCGCCAGCAGCTTGGATGGGGACAGGCGCACCTACACCTTC,-,TRBV5-1,TRBJ1-2,14,TRBD1
CAWSYRGLGTDTQYF,TGTGCCTGGAGTTACAGGGGGCTTGGAACAGATACGCAGTATTTT,-,TRBV30,TRBJ2-3,15,TRBD1
CASSLGVKDPQHF,TGCGCCAGCAGCTTAGGGGTCAAGGATCCCCAGCATTTT,-,TRBV5-1,TRBJ1-5,13,-
CASSPYKDNQPQHF,TGTGCCAGCTCACCCTACAAAGACAATCAGCCCCAGCATTTT,-,TRBV18,TRBJ1-5,14,-
CASSRTTSGYVEQYF,TGTGCCAGCAGCCGAACGACTAGCGGGTATGTGGAGCAGTACTTC,few,TRBV7-9,TRBJ2-7,15,TRBD2
CASSTLPSGADTQYF,TGCGCCAGCAGCACACTACCGTCCGGGGCAGATACGCAGTATTTT,-,TRBV5-1,TRBJ2-3,15,-
CASSANGYTF,TGTGCCAGCAGCGCCAATGGCTACACCTTC,-,TRBV28,TRBJ1-2,10,-
CVLSRGYGYTF,TGTGTCTTATCTAGGGGTTATGGCTACACCTTC,-,TRBV25-1,TRBJ1-2,11,-
CASCKSPGGQNTEAFF,TGTGCCAGCTGCAAATCTCCGGGGGGACAGAACACTGAAGCTTTCTTT,-,TRBV28,TRBJ1-1,16,-
CASKGPPSTDTQYF,TGTGCCAGCAAGGGTCCTCCAAGCACAGATACGCAGTATTTT,-,TRBV2,TRBJ2-3,14,-
CASSFRGKSTDTQYF,TGTGCCAGCAGTTTCCGAGGCAAGTCCACAGATACGCAGTATTTT,-,TRBV28,TRBJ2-3,15,-
CASSPTSAEQYF,TGCGCCAGCAGTCCGACCTCCGCCGAGCAGTACTTC,-,TRBV23-1,TRBJ2-7,12,-
CASSLDPESEAFF,TGTGCCAGCAGCTTAGATCCTGAATCTGAAGCTTTCTTT,-,TRBV11-3,TRBJ1-1,13,-
CASSTREKGNTIYF,TGTGCCAGCAGTACCCGGGAGAAGGGAAACACCATATATTTT,-,TRBV6-6,TRBJ1-3,14,-
CASSLFAGKGNIQYF,TGTGCCAGCAGCTTATTTGCCGGGAAAGGGAACATTCAGTACTTC,-,TRBV11-3,TRBJ2-4,15,-
CASSLNRENEQFF,TGTGCCAGCAGCTTAAACAGGGAGAATGAGCAGTTCTTC,-,TRBV7-3,TRBJ2-1,13,-
CASGRQGLGYEQYF,TGTGCCAGCGGCCGACAGGGGTTAGGCTACGAGCAGTACTTC,-,TRBV6-1,TRBJ2-7,14,TRBD1